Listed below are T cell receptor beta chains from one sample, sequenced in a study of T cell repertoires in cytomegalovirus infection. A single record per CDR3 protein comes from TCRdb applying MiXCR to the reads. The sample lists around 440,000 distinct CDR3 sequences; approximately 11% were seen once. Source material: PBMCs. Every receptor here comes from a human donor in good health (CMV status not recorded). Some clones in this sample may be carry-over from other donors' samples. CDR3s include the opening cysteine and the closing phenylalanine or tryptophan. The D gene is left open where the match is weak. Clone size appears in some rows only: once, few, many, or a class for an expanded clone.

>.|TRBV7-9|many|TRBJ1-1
TGTGCCAGCAGCTTAGACCTTGAAGCTTTCTTT
CASSLDLEAFF
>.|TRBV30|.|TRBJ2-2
TGTGCCTTGACGGAGAACACCGGGGAGCTGTTTTTT
CALTENTGELFF
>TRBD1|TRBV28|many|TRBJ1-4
TGTGCCAGCAGTTTAAGGGGGGGGACAGGACCCGAAAAACTGTTTTTT
CASSLRGGTGPEKLFF
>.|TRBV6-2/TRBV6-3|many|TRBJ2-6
TGTGCCAGCAGTTTTTCGACCAGGGGGGCCAACGTCCTGACTTTC
CASSFSTRGANVLTF
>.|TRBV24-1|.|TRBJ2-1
TGTGCCACCAGTGATCGACAGGCGAACTTAGGCCATGAGCAGTTCTTC
CATSDRQANLGHEQFF
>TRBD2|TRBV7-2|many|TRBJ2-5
TGTGCCAGCAGCTTCCGGCGAGCGGGAGTCCAAGAGACCCAGTACTTC
CASSFRRAGVQETQYF
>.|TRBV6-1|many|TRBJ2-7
TGTGCCAGCAGTGGTTCAGGGCGGGACGAGCAGTACTTC
CASSGSGRDEQYF
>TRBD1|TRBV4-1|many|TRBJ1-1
TGCGCCAGCAGCCTCCGGGACAGGGGTTTTGAAGCTTTCTTT
CASSLRDRGFEAFF
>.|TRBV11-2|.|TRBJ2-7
TGTGCCAGCAGCTGGGACGTCGACGGGTACGAGCAGTACTTC
CASSWDVDGYEQYF
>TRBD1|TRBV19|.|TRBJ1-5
TGTGCCAGTAGTACCGAAAGTAACAGGGGCAGACAGCCCCAGCATTTT
CASSTESNRGRQPQHF
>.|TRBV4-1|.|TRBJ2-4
TGCGCCAGCAGCCAAAGGTGGGAAACCAAAAACATTCAGTACTTC
CASSQRWETKNIQYF
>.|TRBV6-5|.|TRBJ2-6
TGTGCCAGCAGTTATCACTTCGGGGATGGGGCCAACGTCCTGACTTTC
CASSYHFGDGANVLTF
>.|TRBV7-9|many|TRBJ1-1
TGTGCCAGCAGTTTAGGAAGCGGCACTGAAGCTTTCTTT
CASSLGSGTEAFF
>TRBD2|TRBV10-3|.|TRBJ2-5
TGTGCCATCAGTGAAGTAGCGGGGGGCTCAGAGACCCAGTACTTC
CAISEVAGGSETQYF
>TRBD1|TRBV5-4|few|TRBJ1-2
TGTGCCAGCACCCTTGGACAGGGTGGGGATGGCTACACCTTC
CASTLGQGGDGYTF
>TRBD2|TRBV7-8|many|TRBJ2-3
TGTGCCAGCGTTGATAGGCTAGCGGGAGATACGCAGTATTTT
CASVDRLAGDTQYF
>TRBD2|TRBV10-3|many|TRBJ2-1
TGTGCCATCAGTAGAGGACTAGCGGGAGGAGGGGAGCAGTTCTTC
CAISRGLAGGGEQFF
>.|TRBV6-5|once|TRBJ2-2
TGTGCCAGCAGTTCGGCGGGCGGGGAGCTGTTTTTT
CASSSAGGELFF
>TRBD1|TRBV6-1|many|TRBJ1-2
TGTGCCAGCAGGCGCCAAGGGACAGGGATCTATGGCTACACCTTC
CASRRQGTGIYGYTF
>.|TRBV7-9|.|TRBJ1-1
TGTGCCAGCAGCTTACTACAGGCCGTAACTTTCTTT
CASSLLQAVTFF
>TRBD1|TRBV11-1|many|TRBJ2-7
TGTGCCAGCAGCTCGGACAGGGGGAACGAGCAGTACTTC
CASSSDRGNEQYF
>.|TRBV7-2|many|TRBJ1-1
TGTGCCAGCAGCTTAGACACCGGAGCGAACACTGAAGCTTTCTTT
CASSLDTGANTEAFF
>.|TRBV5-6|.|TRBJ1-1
TGTGCCAGCACCACAGGCACATCCACTGAAGCTTTCTTT
CASTTGTSTEAFF
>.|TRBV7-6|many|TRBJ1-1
TGTGCCAGCAGCTCCGAGGAGGGGCTTGAAGCTTTCTTT
CASSSEEGLEAFF
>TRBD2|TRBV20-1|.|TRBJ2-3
TGCGGTAGCGGGAGCACAGATACGCAGTATTTT
CGSGSTDTQYF
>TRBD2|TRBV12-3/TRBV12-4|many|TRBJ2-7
TGTGCCAGCAGGGGACTAGCACCCTTCTCCTACGAGCAGTACTTC
CASRGLAPFSYEQYF
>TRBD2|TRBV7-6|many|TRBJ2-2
TGTGCCAGCACCCAAGGAGAGGCAGGGAGGGTTGCTACCGGGGAGCTGTTTTTT
CASTQGEAGRVATGELFF
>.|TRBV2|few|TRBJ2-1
TGTGCCAGCAGGGGGGCCTCGCAGTTCTTC
CASRGASQFF
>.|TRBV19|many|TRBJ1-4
TGTGCCAGTAGTCGACGGACAGCAACTAATGAAAAACTGTTTTTT
CASSRRTATNEKLFF
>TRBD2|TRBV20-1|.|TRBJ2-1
TGCGGTGCTAGAGTGTATGGACTAGCGGGAGGTGGGAATGAGCAGTTCTTC
CGARVYGLAGGGNEQFF
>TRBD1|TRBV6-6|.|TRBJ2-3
TGTGCCAGCAGTGTCCGGGACAGGTCAGGGACGCAGTATTTT
CASSVRDRSGTQYF
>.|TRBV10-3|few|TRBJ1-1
TGTGCCATCAGGGCCTTTGAGGGCCGGAACACTGAAGCTTTCTTT
CAIRAFEGRNTEAFF
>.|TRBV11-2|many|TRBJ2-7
TGTGCCAGCAGCTTAGCCCCCCTGGACAACTACGAGCAGTACTTC
CASSLAPLDNYEQYF
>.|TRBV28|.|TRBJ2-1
TGTGCCAGCAGCCCCTTTGAAAATGAGCAGTTCTTC
CASSPFENEQFF
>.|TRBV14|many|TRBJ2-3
TGTGCCAGCAGTTTTTCGTCAATCCCCACCGTGGGTACGCAGTATTTT
CASSFSSIPTVGTQYF
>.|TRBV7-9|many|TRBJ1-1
TGTGCCAGCAGCTTACAGGGTGGGCTTAACACTGAAGCTTTCTTT
CASSLQGGLNTEAFF
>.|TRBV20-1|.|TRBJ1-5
TGCAGTGCTAGTCGGCTAGGGAATCAGCCCCAGCATTTT
CSASRLGNQPQHF
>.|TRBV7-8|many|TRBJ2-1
TGTGCCAGCAGCTTAAATTTGCACAATGAGCAGTTCTTC
CASSLNLHNEQFF
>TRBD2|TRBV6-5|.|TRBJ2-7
TGTGCCAGCAGGGGAGCGGGAGGTGGCGAGCAGTACTTC
CASRGAGGGEQYF
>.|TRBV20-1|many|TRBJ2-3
TGCAGTGCTAGAGATCCGAAAGTGGGAAGCACAGATACGCAGTATTTT
CSARDPKVGSTDTQYF
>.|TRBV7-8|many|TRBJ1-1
TGTGCCAGCAGCCCCCAGGGCAGGGGTGGTTTAGGAGCTTTCTTT
CASSPQGRGGLGAFF
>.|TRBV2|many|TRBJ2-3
TGTGCCACCTCGAGGTTGGGGGGGCCGCGCACAGATACGCAGTATTTT
CATSRLGGPRTDTQYF
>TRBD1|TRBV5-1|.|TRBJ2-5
TGCGCCAGCAGCCCAGGACAGGTCCAAGAGACCCAGTACTTC
CASSPGQVQETQYF
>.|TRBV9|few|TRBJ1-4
TGTGCCAGCAGCGTCTCCGGGACACCGGGTCCAAAACTGTTTTTT
CASSVSGTPGPKLFF
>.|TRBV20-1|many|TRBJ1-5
TGCAGTGCTAACACCCCCGACTCCCAGCATTTT
CSANTPDSQHF
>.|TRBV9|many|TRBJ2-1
TGTGCCAGCAGCGTAGCTACCGGCTCTCGACCCCTCAATGAGCAGTTCTTC
CASSVATGSRPLNEQFF
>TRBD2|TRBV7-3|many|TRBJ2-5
TGTGCCAGCAGTGCCGGACTAGCGAGGGGGGAGACCCAGTACTTC
CASSAGLARGETQYF
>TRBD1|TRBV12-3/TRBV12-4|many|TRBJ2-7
TGTGCCAGCAGTTTAGCGCGGACAGGGGGGTACGAGCAGTACTTC
CASSLARTGGYEQYF
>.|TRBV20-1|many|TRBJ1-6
TGCAGTGCTAGAGGACAGGTTGAACCCCTAAGGAGCTCCTATAATTCACCCCTCCACTTT
CSARGQVEPLRSSYNSPLHF
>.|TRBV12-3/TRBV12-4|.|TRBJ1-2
TGTGCCAGCAGTTTTTTCATGGGGTGGGACTATGGCTACACCTTC
CASSFFMGWDYGYTF
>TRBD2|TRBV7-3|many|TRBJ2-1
TGTGCCAGCAGCTCGCGAGGACTAGTGGGTGAGCAGTTCTTC
CASSSRGLVGEQFF